This record looks at one TCR beta chain sequence and its context. This clonotype was seen repeatedly, ten times or more. There is no known antigen for this receptor. No clone much larger than this one lies a single base away; base qualities are absent. Profiling of TCR beta VDJ combinations and CDR3 sequences used genomic DNA as the template. TCR repertoire sequencing was run on an Illumina HiSeq 2000. On the authors' methods: TRBV/TRBJ rearrangement plots, CDR3 size and DJ length profiles, and Simpson's diversity index were used to evaluate the repertoires. Whichever DNA sequence was most abundant in the deep sequencing data was defined as the immunodominant clone. CDR3 amino acid sequences were screened for sharing across subjects and were compared with published repertoires and the VDJdb database. TCRdb ran its own pipeline on the public reads, namely fastp trimming at Q25 and MiXCR clone calling, and kept in-frame beta chains. Every distinct CDR3 protein forms one entry, paired with its most common genes and DNA. Here the V and J calls rest on TCRdb's processing, not on the authors' analysis. This sample is represented by some 280,000 distinct CDR3 sequences; approximately 56% of them were singletons. In total, the top ten clones hold 8% of the sample.

TCR repertoires of sorted CD4+ and CD8+ blood T cells from severe aplastic anemia patients and healthy subjects were deep-sequenced in the study. Ficoll-Paque density gradient centrifugation was used to isolate peripheral blood mononuclear cells. Before DNA was extracted, CD4+ and CD8+ T cells were sorted using either FACS or magnetic beads. The sample comes from a study of CD8+CD57+ T cells in acquired aplastic anemia (dated by TCRdb to about 2018). Study-wide context: On average, sorted CD4+ and CD8+ cells yielded approximately 3 ug of extracted DNA, with a range of about 0.17 to 27.4 ug.

The study at large found these results: No significant difference in CD8+ Simpson's diversity was found between patients and healthy controls (P=0.060). About 30 CD8+ CDR3 sequences were found to be shared between patients and controls, but these sequences appeared to be highly expressed in patients and within the immunodominant clones of the patients.

This receptor was obtained from a human donor with severe aplastic anemia or a healthy control (not recorded which). Input material: sorted CD4+, CD8+, or CD8+CD57+ T cells (not recorded which) from PBMCs.

The CDR3 sequence is CASSPGTGNEKLFF. The sequenced DNA: TGTGCCAGTAGTCCCGGGACAGGGAATGAAAAACTGTTTTTT. The receptor chain draws on TRBV19 and TRBJ1-4; 9 bases in between match TRBD1. The CDR3 has 14 amino acids, counting the end cysteine and phenylalanine. Only CDR3 DNA is held: 42 bases, read in frame from base 1. For this chain, trimming is 5 bases at the V end and 5 bases at the J end, and the number of junction bases without a gene match is 3. Based on the germline V gene (reference sequence), the CDR1 and CDR2 sequences are LNHDA and SQIVND.